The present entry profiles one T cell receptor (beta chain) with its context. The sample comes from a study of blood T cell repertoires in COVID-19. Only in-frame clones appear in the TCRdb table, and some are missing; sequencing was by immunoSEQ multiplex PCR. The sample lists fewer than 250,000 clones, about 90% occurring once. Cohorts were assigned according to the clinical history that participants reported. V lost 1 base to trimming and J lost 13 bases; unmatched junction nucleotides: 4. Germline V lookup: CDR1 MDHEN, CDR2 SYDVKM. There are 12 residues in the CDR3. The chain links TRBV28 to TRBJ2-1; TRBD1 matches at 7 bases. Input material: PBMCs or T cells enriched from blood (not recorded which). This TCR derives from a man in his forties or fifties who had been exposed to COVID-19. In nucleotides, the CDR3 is TGTGCCAGCAGTTTATCCCGACAGGGACAGTTCTTC. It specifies CASSLSRQGQFF.